This entry is about one TCR beta chain. This entry comes from a study of blood T cell repertoires in COVID-19. Study summary: Acute and convalescent COVID-19 specimens originated in the United States, Italy and Spain.

The CDR3 runs to 17 residues. CDR1 is LNHDA, CDR2 SQIVND, per germline (reference sequence). Trimming took 1 base from V and 4 from J; bases not matched to a gene: 6. Sequencing was performed with immunoSEQ multiplex PCR; in TCRdb, only in-frame clones are kept and a portion is missing. The top ten clones hold 25% to 30% of a sample with 40,000 or so clones, 90% of them seen once. This clonotype was obtained from a man aged 55 to 70 with active or convalescent COVID-19. V and J are TRBV19 and TRBJ2-7, with TRBD2 identical over 14 bases. The sequenced sample consisted of peripheral blood. CDR3 sequence (DNA): TGTGCCAGTAGTATAGGACTAGCGGGAGGGCCGGGATACGAGCAGTACTTC. Its translation is CASSIGLAGGPGYEQYF.